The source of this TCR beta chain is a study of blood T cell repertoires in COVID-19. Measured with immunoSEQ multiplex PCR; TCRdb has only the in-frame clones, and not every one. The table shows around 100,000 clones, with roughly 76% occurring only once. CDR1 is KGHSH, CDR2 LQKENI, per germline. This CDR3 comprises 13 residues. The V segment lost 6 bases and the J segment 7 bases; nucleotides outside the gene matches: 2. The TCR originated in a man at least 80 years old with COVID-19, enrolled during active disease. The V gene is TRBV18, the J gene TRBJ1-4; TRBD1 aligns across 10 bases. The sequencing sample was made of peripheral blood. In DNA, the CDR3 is TGTGCCAGCTCGGGACAGGGGCGTGAAAAACTGTTTTTT. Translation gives CASSGQGREKLFF.